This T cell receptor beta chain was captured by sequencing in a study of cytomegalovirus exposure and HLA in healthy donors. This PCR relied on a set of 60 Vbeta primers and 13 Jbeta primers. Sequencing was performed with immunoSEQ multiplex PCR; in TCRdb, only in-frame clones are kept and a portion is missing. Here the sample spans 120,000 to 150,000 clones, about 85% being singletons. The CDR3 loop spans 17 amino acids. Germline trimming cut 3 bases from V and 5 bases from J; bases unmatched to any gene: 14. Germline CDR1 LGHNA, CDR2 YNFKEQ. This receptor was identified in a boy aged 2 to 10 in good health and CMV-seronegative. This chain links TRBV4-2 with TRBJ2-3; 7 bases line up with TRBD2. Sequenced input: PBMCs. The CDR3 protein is CASSHPLGAGLIDTQYF. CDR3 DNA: TGTGCCAGCAGCCATCCACTAGGAGCGGGACTAATAGATACGCAGTATTTT.